Listed below are T cell receptor beta chains from one sample, sequenced in a study of T-cell reconstitution after alpha-beta-depleted transplantation in children. One entry per CDR3 protein, called by TCRdb with MiXCR from the PCR reads. The data contain hundreds of thousands of distinct CDR3 sequences, roughly 15% of them singletons. Sample: PBMCs, taken from the stem cell graft. These receptors originate from a human donor who donated a stem cell graft to a child with Fanconi anemia. Both conserved end residues are part of each CDR3. The order of the fields is J gene, D gene, V gene, clone size, CDR3 DNA, CDR3 protein. A D gene is named only where the DNA matches it firmly. Not all rows give a size; the values are once, few, many and, for expanded clones, a class.

TRBJ2-5,NA,TRBV3-1,NA,TGTGCCAGCAGCCTTAGACGCTCAGGGGCTAATGGGGAGACCCAGTACTTC,CASSLRRSGANGETQYF
TRBJ1-5,NA,TRBV12-3/TRBV12-4,many,TGTGCCAGCAGTCAAGATGATCAGCCCCAGCATTTT,CASSQDDQPQHF
TRBJ2-7,TRBD2,TRBV7-2,NA,TGTGCCAGCGGCCTTCAGCGGGGGGGTGAGCAGTACTTC,CASGLQRGGEQYF
TRBJ1-5,TRBD1,TRBV28,many,TGTGCCAGCAGCCAGACAGGGGGCGGTCAGCCCCAGCATTTT,CASSQTGGGQPQHF
TRBJ1-4,NA,TRBV7-2,few,TGTGCCAGCAGCTTAGCTCCTAGGGGGAAGCGTGAAAAACTGTTTTTT,CASSLAPRGKREKLFF
TRBJ1-4,TRBD1,TRBV10-2,few,TGCGCCAGCAGTGAGAAGGGGGCTGGTTTTGGAGAAAAACTGTTTTTT,CASSEKGAGFGEKLFF
TRBJ2-2,NA,TRBV2,few,TGTGCCAGCAGTGAGCTGGGACCCGGGGAGCTGTTTTTT,CASSELGPGELFF
TRBJ2-5,NA,TRBV7-9,many,TGTGCCAGCAGCTTATTTACAACCTACGACGGGACCCAGTACTTC,CASSLFTTYDGTQYF
TRBJ2-5,NA,TRBV7-2,NA,TGTGCCAGCAGCTTAGACCCGGGGGAGACCCAGTACTTC,CASSLDPGETQYF
TRBJ2-2,TRBD1,TRBV10-3,many,TGTGCCGTCCGGACAGGCCCCACCGGGGAGCTGTTTTTT,CAVRTGPTGELFF
TRBJ2-3,NA,TRBV19,few,TGTGCCAGTAGTATGATCACAGATACGCAGTATTTT,CASSMITDTQYF
TRBJ2-4,TRBD1,TRBV7-9,few,TGTGCCAGCATCGGGACAGGGGGAAACATTCAGTACTTC,CASIGTGGNIQYF
TRBJ1-1,NA,TRBV2,NA,TGTGCCAGCAGTGAATTGGGGGACTGGACTGAAGCTTTCTTT,CASSELGDWTEAFF
TRBJ1-1,TRBD1,TRBV5-5,few,TGTGCCAGCAGCTCACAAACAGGGGTGAACACTGAAGCTTTCTTT,CASSSQTGVNTEAFF
TRBJ1-1,NA,TRBV18,NA,TGCGCCAGCTCACCTCGTAAGGGAGGAGGTTCGAACACTGAAGCTTTCTTT,CASSPRKGGGSNTEAFF
TRBJ2-1,NA,TRBV6-1,few,TGTGCCAGCGGACTCCTTAATGAGCAGTTCTTC,CASGLLNEQFF
TRBJ1-1,NA,TRBV6-1,NA,TGTGCCAGCAGTGAGCAGAACAACTTGAACACTGAAGCTTTCTTT,CASSEQNNLNTEAFF
TRBJ2-5,NA,TRBV27,few,TGTGCCAGCAGTCTTGGGCCCGCAGGAGAGACCCAGTACTTC,CASSLGPAGETQYF
TRBJ1-2,NA,TRBV6-6,medium-sized,TGTGCCAGCAGTTACTCGGAGTTTAACTATGGCTACACCTTC,CASSYSEFNYGYTF
TRBJ1-4,NA,TRBV5-4,NA,TGTGCCAGCAGCCTCTGGGGGCAGGGTAATGAAAAACTGTTTTTT,CASSLWGQGNEKLFF
TRBJ2-1,TRBD2,TRBV19,many,TGTGCCAGTAGGGGGACTAGCGGGGGCCCTGACAATGAGCAGTTCTTC,CASRGTSGGPDNEQFF
TRBJ2-5,TRBD1,TRBV5-1,NA,TGCGCCAGCAGCTTGGCCCGGTCTACAGGGGGCGGCGAGACCCAGTACTTC,CASSLARSTGGGETQYF
TRBJ2-7,NA,TRBV5-1,NA,TGCGCCAGCAGCTTGGGGCCGGGCCAGGCCGACGAGCAGTACTTC,CASSLGPGQADEQYF
TRBJ2-1,NA,TRBV11-3,NA,TGTGCCAGCAGCTTAGCCCGCACAGGAGGTGAGCAGTTCTTC,CASSLARTGGEQFF
TRBJ2-7,TRBD1,TRBV11-2,many,TGTGCCAGCACCTACGGACAGGTCGCGTCTTACGAGCAGTACTTC,CASTYGQVASYEQYF
TRBJ2-3,TRBD1,TRBV11-2,NA,TGTGCCAGCAGCTTAACCGGGACAGGGGACAAGACAGATACGCAGTATTTT,CASSLTGTGDKTDTQYF
TRBJ2-2,TRBD2,TRBV6-2/TRBV6-3,few,TGTGCCAGCAGTTACCCGACGGGGGGAGCGAACACCGGGGAGCTGTTTTTT,CASSYPTGGANTGELFF
TRBJ2-5,TRBD1,TRBV6-2/TRBV6-3,few,TGTGCCAGCAGTAATATAGGGGGCGACGGGGAGACCCAGTACTTC,CASSNIGGDGETQYF
TRBJ1-5,TRBD1,TRBV4-3,NA,TGCGCCAGCAGCCAAGATCTCACAGGGGATCAGCCCCAGCATTTT,CASSQDLTGDQPQHF
TRBJ2-3,NA,TRBV6-1,many,TGTGCCAGCAGGGGGAGCGAAGATACGCAGTATTTT,CASRGSEDTQYF
TRBJ2-3,NA,TRBV4-3,NA,TGCGCCAGCAGCCAAGATGGGGCCCAAGGGTCAGATACGCAGTATTTT,CASSQDGAQGSDTQYF
TRBJ2-5,TRBD2,TRBV5-1,NA,TGCGCCAGCAGCTTGGGTAGCGGGGGGAATCAAGAGACCCAGTACTTC,CASSLGSGGNQETQYF
TRBJ1-1,NA,TRBV13,few,TGTGCCAGCAGCTTGGCGTATTCACAGACAGACAACACTGAAGCTTTCTTT,CASSLAYSQTDNTEAFF
TRBJ2-7,TRBD1,TRBV5-1,many,TGCGCCAGCAGCAGAGGACAGGCCTACGAGCAGTACTTC,CASSRGQAYEQYF
TRBJ1-1,NA,TRBV11-2,many,TGTGCCAGCAGCTTAGATCTGTGGGACACGAACACTGAAGCTTTCTTT,CASSLDLWDTNTEAFF
TRBJ1-2,NA,TRBV5-6,many,TGTGCCAGCAGCTTGGGTGGCTACACCTTC,CASSLGGYTF
TRBJ1-1,TRBD1,TRBV12-3/TRBV12-4,NA,TGTGCCAGCAGTTTTACACAGGGGGCTGGACGTGAAGCTTTCTTT,CASSFTQGAGREAFF
TRBJ2-1,NA,TRBV5-1,NA,TGCGCCAGCAGCTTGAGGGGGGAAAACTACAATGAGCAGTTCTTC,CASSLRGENYNEQFF
TRBJ2-1,NA,TRBV29-1,NA,TGCAGCGCTAATAAACTGATGGGGGGACACTACTCCTACAATGAGCAGTTCTTC,CSANKLMGGHYSYNEQFF
TRBJ1-3,NA,TRBV7-9,NA,TGTGCCAGCAGCGTCAGCACACAGGAAGCTGGAAACACCATATATTTT,CASSVSTQEAGNTIYF
TRBJ2-5,TRBD1,TRBV7-2,NA,TGTGCCAGCAGCTTAGCGCGACAGGGCCGGGAGACCCAGTACTTC,CASSLARQGRETQYF
TRBJ1-4,NA,TRBV7-9,NA,TGTGCCAGCAGAGAGAATGAAAAACTGTTTTTT,CASRENEKLFF
TRBJ1-2,TRBD1,TRBV15,few,TGTGCCACCAGCAGAGCGGGACAGAACTATGGCTACACCTTC,CATSRAGQNYGYTF
TRBJ2-1,TRBD2,TRBV6-2/TRBV6-3,NA,TGTGCCAGCAGTTACTCCGGGACTAGCGGATTCAATGAGCAGTTCTTC,CASSYSGTSGFNEQFF
TRBJ2-2,NA,TRBV12-3/TRBV12-4,NA,TGTGCCAGCAGTGACTCGGACACCGGGGAGCTGTTTTTT,CASSDSDTGELFF
TRBJ2-1,NA,TRBV2,few,TGTGCCAGCAGTGAGAGGGACGGTTACAATGAGCAGTTCTTC,CASSERDGYNEQFF
TRBJ1-2,NA,TRBV29-1,many,TGCAGCGTTGAGGTGGGGACGAATGGCTACACCTTC,CSVEVGTNGYTF
TRBJ2-7,NA,TRBV6-1,few,TGTGCCAGCAACCGAGGGCAGGGAAAGGGGGAGCAGTACTTC,CASNRGQGKGEQYF
TRBJ1-1,NA,TRBV7-9,many,TGTGCCAGCAGCCAGGGACAGAACACTGAAGCTTTCTTT,CASSQGQNTEAFF
TRBJ2-6,NA,TRBV6-1,NA,TGTGCCAGCAGGGAATCTGGGGCCAACGTCCTGACTTTC,CASRESGANVLTF
TRBJ2-2,TRBD2,TRBV4-3,many,TGCGCCAGCAGCCAAGATGGGACTAGCGGGGAGCTGTTTTTT,CASSQDGTSGELFF